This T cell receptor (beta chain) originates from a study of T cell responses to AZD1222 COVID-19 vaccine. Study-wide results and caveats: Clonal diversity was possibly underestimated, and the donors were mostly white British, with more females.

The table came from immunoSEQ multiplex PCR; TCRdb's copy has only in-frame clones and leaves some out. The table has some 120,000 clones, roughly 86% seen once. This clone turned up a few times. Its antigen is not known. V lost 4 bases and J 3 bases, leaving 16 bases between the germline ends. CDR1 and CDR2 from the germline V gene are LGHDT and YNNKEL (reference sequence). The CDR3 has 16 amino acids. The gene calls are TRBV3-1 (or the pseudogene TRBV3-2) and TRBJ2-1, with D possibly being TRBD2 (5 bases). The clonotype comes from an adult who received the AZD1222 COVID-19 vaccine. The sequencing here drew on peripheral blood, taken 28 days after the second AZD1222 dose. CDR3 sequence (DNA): TGTGCCAGCAGCCTAAGTGGGCTAGCCTTCTACAATGAGCAGTTCTTC. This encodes CASSLSGLAFYNEQFF.